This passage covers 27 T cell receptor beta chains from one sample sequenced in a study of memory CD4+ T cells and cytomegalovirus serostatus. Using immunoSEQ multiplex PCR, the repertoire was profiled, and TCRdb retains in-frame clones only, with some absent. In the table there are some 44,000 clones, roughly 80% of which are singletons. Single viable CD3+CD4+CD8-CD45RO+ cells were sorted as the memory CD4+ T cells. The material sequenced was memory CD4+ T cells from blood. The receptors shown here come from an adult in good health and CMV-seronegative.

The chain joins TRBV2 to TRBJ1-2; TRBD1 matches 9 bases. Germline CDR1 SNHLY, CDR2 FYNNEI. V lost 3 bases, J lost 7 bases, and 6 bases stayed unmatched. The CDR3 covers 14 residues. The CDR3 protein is CASSDYRGLSGYTF. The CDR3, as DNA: TGTGCCAGCAGTGACTACAGGGGGCTTAGTGGCTACACCTTC.

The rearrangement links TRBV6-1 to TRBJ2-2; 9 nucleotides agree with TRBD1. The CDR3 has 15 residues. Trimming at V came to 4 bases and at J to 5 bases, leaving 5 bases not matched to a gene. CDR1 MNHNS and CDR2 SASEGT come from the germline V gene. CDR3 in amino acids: CASSVDRGVTGELFF. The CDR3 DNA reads TGTGCCAGCAGTGTGGACAGGGGAGTGACCGGGGAGCTGTTTTTT.

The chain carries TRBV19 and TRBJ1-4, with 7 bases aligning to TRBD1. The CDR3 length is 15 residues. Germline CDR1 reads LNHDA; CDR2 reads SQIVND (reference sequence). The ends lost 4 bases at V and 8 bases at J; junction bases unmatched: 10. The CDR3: CASSSRQGGREKLFF. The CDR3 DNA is TGTGCCAGTAGTAGTCGACAGGGCGGAAGAGAAAAACTGTTTTTT. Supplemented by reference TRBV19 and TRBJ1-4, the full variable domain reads DGGITQSPKYLFRKEGQNVTLSCEQNLNHDAMYWYRQDPGQGLRLIYYSQIVNDFQKGDIAEGYSVSREKKESFPLTVTSAQKNPTAFYLCASSSRQGGREKLFFGSGTQLSVL.

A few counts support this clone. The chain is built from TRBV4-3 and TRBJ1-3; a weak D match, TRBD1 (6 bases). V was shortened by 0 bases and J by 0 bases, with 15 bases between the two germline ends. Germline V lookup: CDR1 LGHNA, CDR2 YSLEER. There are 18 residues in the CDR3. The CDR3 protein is CASSQDSGQLHSGNTIYF. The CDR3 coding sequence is TGCGCCAGCAGCCAAGATAGCGGACAGCTTCACTCTGGAAACACCATATATTTT.

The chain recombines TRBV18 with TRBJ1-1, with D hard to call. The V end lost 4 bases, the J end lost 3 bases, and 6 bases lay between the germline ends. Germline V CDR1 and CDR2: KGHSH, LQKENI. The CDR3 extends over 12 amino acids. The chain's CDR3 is CASSLGDTEAFF. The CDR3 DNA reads TGTGCCAGCTCACTGGGTGACACTGAAGCTTTCTTT.

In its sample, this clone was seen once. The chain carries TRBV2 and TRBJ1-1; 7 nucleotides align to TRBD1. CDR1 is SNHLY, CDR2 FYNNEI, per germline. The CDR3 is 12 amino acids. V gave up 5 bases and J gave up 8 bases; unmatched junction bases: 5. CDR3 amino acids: CASSQRQGEAFF. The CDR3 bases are TGTGCCAGCAGTCAAAGACAGGGCGAAGCTTTCTTT.

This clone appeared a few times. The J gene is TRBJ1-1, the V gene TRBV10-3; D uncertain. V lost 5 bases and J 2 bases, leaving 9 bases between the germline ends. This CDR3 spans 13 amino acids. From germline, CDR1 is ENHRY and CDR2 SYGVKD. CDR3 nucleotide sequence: TGTGCCATCAGTCTTGAGGGTAACACTGAAGCTTTCTTT. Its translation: CAISLEGNTEAFF.

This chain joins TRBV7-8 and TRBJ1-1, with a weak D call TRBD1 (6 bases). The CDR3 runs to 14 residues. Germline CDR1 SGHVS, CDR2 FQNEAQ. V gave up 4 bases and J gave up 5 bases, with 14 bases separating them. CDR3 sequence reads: CASSSTGRFTEAFF. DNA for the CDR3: TGTGCCAGCAGCTCCACAGGGCGGTTTACTGAAGCTTTCTTT. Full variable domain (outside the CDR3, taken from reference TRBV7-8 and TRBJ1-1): GAGVSQSPRYKVAKRGQDVALRCDPISGHVSLFWYQQALGQGPEFLTYFQNEAQLDKSGLPSDRFFAERPEGSVSTLKIQRTQQEDSAVYLCASSSTGRFTEAFFGQGTRLTVV.

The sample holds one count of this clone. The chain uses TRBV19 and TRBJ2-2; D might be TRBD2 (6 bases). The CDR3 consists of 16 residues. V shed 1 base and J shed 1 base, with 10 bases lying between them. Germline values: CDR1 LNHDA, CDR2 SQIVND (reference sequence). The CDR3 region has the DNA TGTGCCAGTAGTATAGGGGGAGGAGGGAACACCGGGGAGCTGTTTTTT. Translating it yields CASSIGGGGNTGELFF.

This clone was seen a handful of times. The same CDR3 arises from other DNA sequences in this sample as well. The CDR3 reads CASSLGQGPNQPQHF. CDR3 nucleotides: TGTGCCAGCAGTTTAGGACAGGGTCCCAATCAGCCCCAGCATTTT. This rearrangement joins TRBV27 to TRBJ1-5, with 8 bases fitting TRBD1. Germline CDR1 MNHEY, CDR2 SMNVEV (reference sequence). V lost 2 bases, J lost 3 bases, and 3 bases stayed unmatched. This CDR3 contains 15 residues.

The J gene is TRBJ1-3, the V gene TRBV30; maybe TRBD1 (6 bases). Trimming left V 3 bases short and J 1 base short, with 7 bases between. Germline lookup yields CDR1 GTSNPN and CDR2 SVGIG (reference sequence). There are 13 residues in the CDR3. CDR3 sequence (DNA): TGTGCCTGGAGCAGGGGTTCTGGAAACACCATATATTTT. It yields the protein CAWSRGSGNTIYF.

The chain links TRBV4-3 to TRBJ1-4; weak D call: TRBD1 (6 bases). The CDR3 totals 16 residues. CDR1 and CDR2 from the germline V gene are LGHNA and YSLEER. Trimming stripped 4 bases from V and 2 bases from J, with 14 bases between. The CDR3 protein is CASSPSRGGTNEKLFF. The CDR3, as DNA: TGCGCCAGCAGCCCAAGCCGAGGGGGTACTAATGAAAAACTGTTTTTT.

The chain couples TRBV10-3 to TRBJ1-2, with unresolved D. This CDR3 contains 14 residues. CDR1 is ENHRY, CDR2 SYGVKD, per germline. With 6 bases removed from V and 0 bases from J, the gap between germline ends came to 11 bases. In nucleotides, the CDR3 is TGTGCCATCAGCCCGGCCCTAGCTAACTATGGCTACACCTTC. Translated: CAISPALANYGYTF.

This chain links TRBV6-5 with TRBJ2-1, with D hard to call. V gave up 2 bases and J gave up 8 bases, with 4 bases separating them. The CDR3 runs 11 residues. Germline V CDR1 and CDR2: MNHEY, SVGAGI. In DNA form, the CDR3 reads TGTGCCAGCAGTTACGCAGATGAGCAGTTCTTC. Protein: CASSYADEQFF.

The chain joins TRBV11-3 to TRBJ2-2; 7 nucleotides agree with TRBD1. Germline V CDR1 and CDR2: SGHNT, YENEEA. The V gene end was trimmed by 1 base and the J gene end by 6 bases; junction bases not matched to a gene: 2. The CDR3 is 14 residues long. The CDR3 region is CASSLGGGSGELFF. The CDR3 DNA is TGTGCCAGCAGCTTAGGAGGGGGCTCCGGGGAGCTGTTTTTT. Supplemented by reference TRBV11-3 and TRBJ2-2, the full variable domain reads EAGVVQSPRYKIIEKKQPVAFWCNPISGHNTLYWYLQNLGQGPELLIRYENEEAVDDSQLPKDRFSAERLKGVDSTLKIQPAELGDSAVYLCASSLGGGSGELFFGEGSRLTVL.

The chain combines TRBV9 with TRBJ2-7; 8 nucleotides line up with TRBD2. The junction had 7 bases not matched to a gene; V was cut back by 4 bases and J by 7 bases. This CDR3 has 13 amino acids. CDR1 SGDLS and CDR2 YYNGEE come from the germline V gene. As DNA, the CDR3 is TGTGCCAGCAGCTTCGGACTAGCTGGAGAGCAGTACTTC. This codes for CASSFGLAGEQYF.

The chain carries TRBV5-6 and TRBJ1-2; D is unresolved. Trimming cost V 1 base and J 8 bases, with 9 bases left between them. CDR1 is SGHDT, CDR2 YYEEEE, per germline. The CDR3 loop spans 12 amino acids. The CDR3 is CASSLYAGGYTF. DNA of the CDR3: TGTGCCAGCAGCTTGTACGCGGGAGGCTACACCTTC.

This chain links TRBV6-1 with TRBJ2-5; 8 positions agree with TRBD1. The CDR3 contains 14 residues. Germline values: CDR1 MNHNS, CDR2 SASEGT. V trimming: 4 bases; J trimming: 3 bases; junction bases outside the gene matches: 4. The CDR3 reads CASSVGQAKETQYF. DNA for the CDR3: TGTGCCAGCAGTGTGGGACAGGCCAAAGAGACCCAGTACTTC.

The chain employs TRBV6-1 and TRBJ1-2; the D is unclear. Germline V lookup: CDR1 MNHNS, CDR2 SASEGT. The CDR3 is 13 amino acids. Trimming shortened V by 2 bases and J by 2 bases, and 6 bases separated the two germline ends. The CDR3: CASSEPGNYGYTF. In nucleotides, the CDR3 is TGTGCCAGCAGTGAACCCGGAAACTATGGCTACACCTTC.

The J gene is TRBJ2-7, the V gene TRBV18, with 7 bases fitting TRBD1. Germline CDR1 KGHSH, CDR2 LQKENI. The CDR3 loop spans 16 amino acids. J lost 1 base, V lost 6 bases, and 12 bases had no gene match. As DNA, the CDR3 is TGTGCCAGCTCCCCTGAAAGGGGGCTGGGGTCCTACGAGCAGTACTTC. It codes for CASSPERGLGSYEQYF.

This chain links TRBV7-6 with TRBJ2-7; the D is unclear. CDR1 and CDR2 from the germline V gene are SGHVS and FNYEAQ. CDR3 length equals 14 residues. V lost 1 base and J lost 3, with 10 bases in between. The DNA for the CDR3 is TGTGCCAGCAGCTTAGAGCAGGAATACTACGAGCAGTACTTC. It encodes CASSLEQEYYEQYF.

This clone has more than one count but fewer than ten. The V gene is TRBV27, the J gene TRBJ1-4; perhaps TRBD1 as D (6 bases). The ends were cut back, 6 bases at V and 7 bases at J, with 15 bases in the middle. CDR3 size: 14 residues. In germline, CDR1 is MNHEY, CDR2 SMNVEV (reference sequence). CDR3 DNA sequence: TGTGCCAGCAGAGATTACAGGGTTGCTGAAAAACTGTTTTTT. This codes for CASRDYRVAEKLFF.

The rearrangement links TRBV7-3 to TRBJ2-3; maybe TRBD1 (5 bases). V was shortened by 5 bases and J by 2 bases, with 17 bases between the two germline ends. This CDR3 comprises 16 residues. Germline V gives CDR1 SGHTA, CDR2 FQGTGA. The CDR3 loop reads CASSKGVDRTTDTQYF. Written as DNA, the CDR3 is TGTGCCAGCAGCAAAGGGGTCGACCGAACCACAGATACGCAGTATTTT.

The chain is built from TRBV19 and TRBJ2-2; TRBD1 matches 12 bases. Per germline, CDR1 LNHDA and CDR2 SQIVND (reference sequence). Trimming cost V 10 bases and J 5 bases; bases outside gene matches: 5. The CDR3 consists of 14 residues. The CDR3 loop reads CATGDRGQTGELFF. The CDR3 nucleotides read TGTGCCACCGGGGACAGGGGGCAGACCGGGGAGCTGTTTTTT.

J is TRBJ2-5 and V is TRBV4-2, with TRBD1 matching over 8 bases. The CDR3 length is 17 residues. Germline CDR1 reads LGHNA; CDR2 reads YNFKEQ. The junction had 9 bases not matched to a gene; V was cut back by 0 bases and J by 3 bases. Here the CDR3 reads CASSQDNRDRREETQYF. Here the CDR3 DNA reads TGTGCCAGCAGCCAAGATAACCGGGACAGGCGCGAAGAGACCCAGTACTTC.

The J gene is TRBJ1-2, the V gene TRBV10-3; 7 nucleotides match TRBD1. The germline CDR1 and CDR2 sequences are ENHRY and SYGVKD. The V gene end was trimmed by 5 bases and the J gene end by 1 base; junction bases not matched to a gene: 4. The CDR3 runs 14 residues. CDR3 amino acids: CAISRQGINYGYTF. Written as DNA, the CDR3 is TGTGCCATCAGTCGACAGGGAATTAACTATGGCTACACCTTC.

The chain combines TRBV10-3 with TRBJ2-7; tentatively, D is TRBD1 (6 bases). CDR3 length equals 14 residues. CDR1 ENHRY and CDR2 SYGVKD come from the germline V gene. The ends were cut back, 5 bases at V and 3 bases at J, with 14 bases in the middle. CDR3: CAISKAPDSYEQYF. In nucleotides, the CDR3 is TGTGCCATCAGTAAAGCGCCGGACAGCTACGAGCAGTACTTC.